The subject of this entry is one TCR beta chain. Its antigen is not identified. The data were taken from a study of T-cell memory formation after mild COVID-19. Study-wide results and limits: Clones that shrank (day 15 to 85) were balanced CD4/CD8, whereas later expanders leaned CD4+. Contracting clones localized mainly to CM and EM when CD4+ and mainly to EMRA when CD8+.

TCRdb ran MiXCR on the 5' RACE reads and lists one entry per CDR3 protein. The data show about 600,000 distinct CDR3 sequences, approximately 21% seen once. This CDR3 spans 15 amino acids. Germline CDR1 and CDR2: DFQATT and SNEGSKA (reference sequence). Trimming pared 0 bases from V and 4 bases from J, leaving 13 bases between. The V gene is TRBV20-1, the J gene TRBJ1-3, with D uncertain. The origin of this receptor is an adult woman who had mild COVID-19 (a few samples of this study predate the infection). Cell type and time point are not known. What was sequenced was PBMCs or a T cell subset sorted from them (not recorded which). CDR3 nucleotide sequence: TGCAGTGCTAGAGACGGCCCGGCGGGGGGAAACACCATATATTTT. Its translation: CSARDGPAGGNTIYF.